The entry below gives a single T cell receptor beta chain sequence along with its context. Its antigen remains unidentified. There are no base qualities to consult, and no much larger clone falls within one base. This entry comes from a study of chemoradiotherapy in HPV16-positive cancers (dated by TCRdb to the early 2020s). General notes on the study: Functional T-cell assays on cells from two HPV16-positive patients defined candidate HPV-specific T-cell clones and common TCR motifs. The study asked whether T-cell immunity against the HPV oncoproteins E6 and E7 changes during chemoradiotherapy and whether it affects survival. The candidate HPV-specific TCRs and motifs were subsequently tracked in TCR repertoires obtained from roughly 90 patients with HPV-related cancers. The paper's findings and limits, for the study overall: In HPV16-positive patients, expansion of HPV-responsive T cells during chemoradiotherapy was found to be associated with improved recurrence-free survival. Expansion of candidate HPV-specific clones and E7-related TCR motifs was observed in the tumor microenvironment during treatment, whereas no such expansion was observed for non-HPV-specific T cells. The survival association was reported for HPV16-positive patients, and the functional definition of HPV-specific T cells was derived from only two HPV16-positive patients.

Repertoires were sampled multiple times during chemoradiotherapy, which allowed clonal expansion in the tumor microenvironment to be followed. Measured from the cysteine to the phenylalanine, the CDR3 is 15 residues long. Solely the CDR3 DNA is kept, with 45 bases framed from the first base. The germline V gene (reference sequence) yields LNHDA for CDR1 and SQIVND for CDR2. Trimming takes 3 bases from V and 5 bases from J, and the germline ends sit 14 bases apart. Libraries were made using the immunoSEQ multiplex PCR assay. TCRdb provides this immuneACCESS table in a form limited to in-frame rearrangements. Some clones are lacking; in checked studies, under half of them reflect an unresolved V gene, and why the rest are absent is not known. Present in this sample are around 180 clones, roughly 90% of which were seen just once. Of the sample, 16% is held by the ten largest clones.

The origin of this receptor is a human donor with HPV-associated anogenital cancer. The chain couples TRBV19 to TRBJ2-1; the D gene cannot be named for sure. The sample consisted of tumor tissue, taken from a patient who underwent chemoradiotherapy. Here is the DNA: TGTGCCAGTAGTATCGGGTTCGGCGAAAACAATGAGCAGTTCTTC. This gives the protein CASSIGFGENNEQFF.